This entry lists 31 T cell receptor beta chains sequenced from one sample in a study of blood T cell repertoires in COVID-19. Sequenced by immunoSEQ multiplex PCR; TCRdb stores in-frame clones only, minus some. The sample holds about 250,000 clones, approximately 84% seen once. What was sequenced was peripheral blood. These receptors were taken from a man aged 50 to 60 with acute or convalescent COVID-19.

This clone was counted only a few times. Other nucleotide sequences in the sample specify the same CDR3. The J gene is TRBJ2-5, the V gene TRBV7-3, with TRBD1 matching 9 bases. J lost 5 bases, V lost 5 bases, and 6 bases had no gene match. The CDR3 runs 14 residues. CDR1 and CDR2 (germline): SGHTA, FQGTGA. The CDR3 DNA reads as TGTGCCAGCAGCCCCACCGGACAGGGGGAGACCCAGTACTTC. Its protein is CASSPTGQGETQYF.

The rearrangement joins TRBV9 to TRBJ2-1; D perhaps matches TRBD1 (6 bases). This CDR3 is 16 amino acids long. V gave up 3 bases and J gave up 0 bases, with 13 bases separating them. The germline V gene encodes CDR1 SGDLS and CDR2 YYNGEE. CDR3 residues: CASSGQALSSYNEQFF. CDR3 in DNA: TGTGCCAGCAGCGGACAGGCTCTGAGCTCCTACAATGAGCAGTTCTTC.

The chain carries TRBV4-1 and TRBJ1-3, with D perhaps matching TRBD1 (6 bases). The CDR3 sequence is 16 residues long. CDR1 MGHRA and CDR2 YSYEKL come from the germline V gene. V was shortened by 4 bases and J by 0 bases, with 13 bases between the two germline ends. The CDR3 nucleotides are TGCGCCAGCAGCCCAGGGACACCAAACTCTGGAAACACCATATATTTT. This sequence encodes CASSPGTPNSGNTIYF.

The V gene is TRBV5-6, the J gene TRBJ1-2; 12 bases match TRBD1. Trimming cost V 0 bases and J 6 bases; bases outside gene matches: 6. Per germline, CDR1 SGHDT and CDR2 YYEEEE. This CDR3 region has 16 residues. The CDR3 loop is CASSLGPGQGANGYTF. DNA of the CDR3: TGTGCCAGCAGCTTGGGCCCGGGACAGGGGGCGAATGGCTACACCTTC.

The chain employs TRBV30 and TRBJ1-1; D is perhaps TRBD1 (6 bases). The CDR3 is 13 residues long. With 7 bases removed from V and 1 base from J, the gap between germline ends came to 13 bases. The germline V gene encodes CDR1 GTSNPN and CDR2 SVGIG (reference sequence). CDR3 residues: CASVRTANTEAFF. CDR3 nucleotides: TGTGCCTCCGTTCGGACAGCGAACACTGAAGCTTTCTTT.

The chain employs TRBV27 and TRBJ2-7; D may be TRBD2 (5 bases). Germline V gene sequence: CDR1 MNHEY, CDR2 SMNVEV (reference sequence). CDR3 size: 14 residues. V was shortened by 1 base and J by 7 bases, with 14 bases between the two germline ends. This chain's CDR3 is CASSLWSGIREQYF. The CDR3 nucleotides read TGTGCCAGCAGTTTATGGTCGGGGATTAGGGAGCAGTACTTC.

The chain couples TRBV5-1 to TRBJ2-3; 7 bases are a match to TRBD2. The V gene's germline CDR1 is SGHRS and CDR2 YFSETQ. The V gene end was trimmed by 4 bases and the J gene end by 4 bases; junction bases not matched to a gene: 9. There are 15 residues in the CDR3. CDR3 in amino acids: CASSPSGNGADTQYF. DNA for the CDR3: TGCGCCAGCAGCCCGAGCGGGAATGGAGCAGATACGCAGTATTTT.

This clone was detected a few times. The V and J genes are TRBV6-2 or TRBV6-3 and TRBJ1-1; 7 bases fit TRBD1. The junction had 13 bases not matched to a gene; V was cut back by 6 bases and J by 3 bases. CDR1 is MNHEY, CDR2 SVGEGT, per germline. This CDR3 is 16 amino acids long. As DNA, the CDR3 is TGTGCCAGCAGCCCCGGGACAGTGCGCGGGGACACTGAAGCTTTCTTT. Translating it yields CASSPGTVRGDTEAFF.

On this clone itself: The sample carries other DNA sequences with the same CDR3. This rearrangement joins TRBV28 to TRBJ1-5, with TRBD1 matching over 7 bases. J gave up 4 bases and V 9 bases, and 3 bases lay outside the gene matches. Per the germline V gene, CDR1 is MDHEN and CDR2 is SYDVKM. This CDR3 is built from 12 residues. CDR3 residues: CASRTGNQPQHF. In DNA, the CDR3 is TGTGCCAGTCGGACAGGTAATCAGCCCCAGCATTTT. Drawing the rest from reference TRBV28 and TRBJ1-5, the complete variable domain is DVKVTQSSRYLVKRTGEKVFLECVQDMDHENMFWYRQDPGLGLRLIYFSYDVKMKEKGDIPEGYSVSREKKERFSLILESASTNQTSMYLCASRTGNQPQHFGDGTRLSIL.

The V call is TRBV27, the J call TRBJ1-2; 8 nucleotides match TRBD1. Germline V gene lookup returns CDR1 MNHEY and CDR2 SMNVEV (reference sequence). V trimming: 7 bases; J trimming: 0 bases; junction bases outside the gene matches: 4. This CDR3 comprises 14 residues. The CDR3 here is CASKGRGPNYGYTF. Written as DNA, the CDR3 is TGTGCCAGCAAGGGCAGGGGGCCTAACTATGGCTACACCTTC.

The V gene is TRBV7-9, the J gene TRBJ2-7, with 12 bases identical to TRBD2. Germline V lookup: CDR1 SEHNR, CDR2 FQNEAQ (reference sequence). CDR3 length: 17 amino acids. J lost 6 bases, V lost 4 bases, and 13 bases had no gene match. CDR3 nucleotides: TGTGCCAGCAGCTCCCCGTCGACTAGCGGGAGCTTGGCCGAGCAGTACTTC. This encodes CASSSPSTSGSLAEQYF.

The chain recombines TRBV27 with TRBJ2-6; TRBD2 matches at 8 bases. This CDR3 comprises 17 residues. Trimming took 5 bases from V and 0 from J; bases not matched to a gene: 6. From germline, CDR1 is MNHEY and CDR2 SMNVEV (reference sequence). CDR3 amino acids: CASSRGGRYSGANVLTF. The CDR3 nucleotides are TGTGCCAGCAGTCGGGGGGGGCGGTACTCTGGGGCCAACGTCCTGACTTTC.

The rearrangement joins TRBV11-3 to TRBJ2-1; weak D call: TRBD1 (6 bases). The germline V gene has CDR1 SGHNT and CDR2 YENEEA. Trimming removed 4 bases at V and 3 bases at J, with 13 bases between. The CDR3 has 15 amino acids. CDR3 in amino acids: CASSWGHENYNEQFF. In nucleotides, the CDR3 is TGTGCCAGCAGCTGGGGACACGAAAACTACAATGAGCAGTTCTTC. The entire variable domain, with the rest obtained from reference TRBV11-3 and TRBJ2-1, is as follows: EAGVVQSPRYKIIEKKQPVAFWCNPISGHNTLYWYLQNLGQGPELLIRYENEEAVDDSQLPKDRFSAERLKGVDSTLKIQPAELGDSAVYLCASSWGHENYNEQFFGPGTRLTVL.

A remark on this clone: Additional DNA sequences in this sample encode the identical CDR3. The rearrangement joins TRBV5-4 to TRBJ1-2; possibly TRBD1 for D (5 bases). This CDR3 is 13 amino acids long. CDR1 and CDR2 from the germline V gene are SGHNT and YYREEE (reference sequence). V dropped 3 bases and J dropped 1 base, with 7 bases sitting between them. Written as DNA, the CDR3 is TGTGCCAGCAGCTCTCAGGGTAACTATGGCTACACCTTC. Translation gives CASSSQGNYGYTF.

This rearrangement joins TRBV9 to TRBJ1-5, with D tentatively TRBD1 (6 bases). Between the trimmed V and J ends, which lost 7 bases and 6 bases, there was a span of 14 bases. The CDR3 is 13 residues long. CDR1 and CDR2 (germline): SGDLS, YYNGEE. CDR3 sequence (DNA): TGTGCCAGCTCGGCCAGGGGAAGTCAGCCCCAGCATTTT. Translating it yields CASSARGSQPQHF.

This chain links TRBV5-5 with TRBJ2-7; D is perhaps TRBD1 (6 bases). V shed 6 bases and J shed 3 bases, with 19 bases lying between them. Germline lookup yields CDR1 SGHKS and CDR2 YYEKEE (reference sequence). The CDR3 runs 15 residues. For the CDR3, the DNA is TGTGCCAGCAACCGGGTCAGGGGTCTCGTCTACGAGCAGTACTTC. It translates to CASNRVRGLVYEQYF.

The chain carries TRBV2 and TRBJ2-2, with 9 bases matching TRBD1. The trim removed 4 bases at V and 4 bases at J, leaving 7 bases unmatched. Looked up from germline, CDR1 is SNHLY and CDR2 is FYNNEI. The CDR3 sequence is 16 residues long. CDR3 sequence reads: CASSGDRVVSTGELFF. The DNA of the CDR3 is TGTGCCAGCAGTGGGGACAGGGTTGTTAGCACCGGGGAGCTGTTTTTT.

This clone was picked up one time. The CDR3 sequence: CASSLGSQGTDTQYF. The CDR3 DNA is TGTGCCAGCAGCTTGGGATCACAGGGCACAGATACGCAGTATTTT. This sequence joins TRBV5-4 and TRBJ2-3; maybe TRBD1 (5 bases). Looked up from germline, CDR1 is SGHNT and CDR2 is YYREEE (reference sequence). The germline V and J ends were trimmed by 0 bases and 1 base, with 9 bases remaining between them. CDR3 length: 15 residues.

The chain recombines TRBV12-5 with TRBJ1-1, with unresolved D. This CDR3 is 17 amino acids long. In germline, CDR1 is LGHNT, CDR2 FRNRAP. The V end was cut by 0 bases, the J end by 0 bases, with 14 bases between. The CDR3 loop is CASGLVKKTELNTEAFF. CDR3 nucleotide sequence: TGTGCTAGTGGTTTGGTCAAAAAGACTGAATTGAACACTGAAGCTTTCTTT.

V is TRBV7-3 and J is TRBJ2-5; TRBD1 is a possible D gene (5 bases). V lost 0 bases to trimming and J lost 3 bases, with 11 bases between them. CDR1 is SGHTA and CDR2 is FQGTGA in the germline V gene. The length of the CDR3 is 15 residues. CDR3 bases: TGTGCCAGCAGCTTAACGGGCAGGGCTGAAGAGACCCAGTACTTC. Amino acids: CASSLTGRAEETQYF.

In this sample, this clone turned up once. This chain uses TRBV27 with TRBJ2-7; TRBD1 matches 12 bases. The germline V gene encodes CDR1 MNHEY and CDR2 SMNVEV (reference sequence). The CDR3 spans 15 residues. V lost 6 bases, J lost 6 bases, and 9 bases stayed unmatched. The CDR3 loop is CASSRTGTGGSEQYF. DNA for the CDR3: TGTGCCAGCAGCCGGACCGGGACAGGGGGCAGCGAGCAGTACTTC.

The chain combines TRBV7-3 with TRBJ2-7, with TRBD1 matching 8 bases. The CDR3 length is 15 residues. Germline assignment: CDR1 SGHTA and CDR2 FQGTGA. J gave up 2 bases and V 5 bases, and 8 bases lay outside the gene matches. This CDR3 is CASSLDREPAYEQYF. DNA of the CDR3: TGTGCCAGCAGCCTGGACAGGGAACCCGCCTACGAGCAGTACTTC.

The DNA of the CDR3 is TGTGCCAGCAGCCTCAAACGGACAGGGGATGAGAATTCACCCCTCCACTTT. This sequence encodes CASSLKRTGDENSPLHF. The chain combines TRBV7-8 with TRBJ1-6; TRBD1 matches 9 bases. This CDR3 spans 17 amino acids. V trimming: 5 bases; J trimming: 7 bases; junction bases outside the gene matches: 12. CDR1 and CDR2 from the germline V gene are SGHVS and FQNEAQ.

This chain uses TRBV4-1 with TRBJ2-7; 7 nucleotides agree with TRBD1. The CDR3 length is 15 residues. Unmatched junction bases numbered 6, after V lost 1 base and J lost 3 bases. The V gene's germline CDR1 is MGHRA and CDR2 YSYEKL. The CDR3 DNA reads TGCGCCAGCAGCCAAGTAAGCGCAGGGGGCTACGAGCAGTACTTC. Protein product: CASSQVSAGGYEQYF.

The rearrangement links TRBV19 to TRBJ1-4; TRBD1 is a possible D gene (6 bases). V was cut by 8 bases and J by 4 bases, with 11 bases left in between. The length of the CDR3 is 13 residues. Germline CDR1 reads LNHDA; CDR2 reads SQIVND (reference sequence). Written as DNA, the CDR3 is TGTGCCAGTTCGACAGGAATTAATGAAAAACTGTTTTTT. Translated, it gives CASSTGINEKLFF.

This clone was seen a single time. DNA of the CDR3: TGTGCCACCCGGAAGGATAGCGGGAGGGAGACCCAGTACTTC. This gives the protein CATRKDSGRETQYF. V gene TRBV28 combines with J gene TRBJ2-5; 10 nucleotides agree with TRBD2. Germline values: CDR1 MDHEN, CDR2 SYDVKM. The CDR3 is 14 residues long. V lost 10 bases and J lost 5; bases outside the gene matches: 10.

V is TRBV2 and J is TRBJ2-1, with 8 bases lining up with TRBD1. The CDR3 consists of 16 residues. The trim removed 7 bases at V and 2 bases at J, leaving 10 bases unmatched. The V gene's germline CDR1 is SNHLY and CDR2 FYNNEI. CDR3 in amino acids: CASTQWGQEAYNEQFF. For the CDR3, the DNA is TGTGCCAGCACCCAATGGGGACAGGAGGCCTACAATGAGCAGTTCTTC.

This clone was recorded only once. V is TRBV6-6 and J is TRBJ2-6; D unresolved. Trimming removed 6 bases from V and 4 bases from J, with 10 bases in between. Germline V gives CDR1 MNHNY, CDR2 SVGAGI (reference sequence). The CDR3 extends over 14 amino acids. The CDR3 region is CASSPRAGANVLTF. In nucleotides, the CDR3 is TGTGCCAGCAGCCCCCGAGCGGGGGCCAACGTCCTGACTTTC.

The rearrangement joins TRBV13 to TRBJ1-6, with D perhaps TRBD1 (6 bases). The germline CDR1 and CDR2 sequences are PRHDT and FYEKMQ (reference sequence). Deletions cut 4 bases from V and 5 bases from J, with 15 bases between. CDR3 length: 16 residues. CDR3 in DNA: TGTGCCAGCAGCTCACTGGACAGTCTTGATAATTCACCCCTCCACTTT. Its translation: CASSSLDSLDNSPLHF.

CDR3 nucleotide sequence: TGTGCCAGCAGTTTGGGCAGAAACGGGGAGCTGTTTTTT. Translating it yields CASSLGRNGELFF. This chain joins TRBV28 and TRBJ2-2; D call uncertain. The V end was cut by 3 bases, the J end by 7 bases, with 9 bases between. Germline CDR1 reads MDHEN; CDR2 reads SYDVKM. The CDR3 is 13 amino acids. Supplemented by reference TRBV28 and TRBJ2-2, the full variable domain reads DVKVTQSSRYLVKRTGEKVFLECVQDMDHENMFWYRQDPGLGLRLIYFSYDVKMKEKGDIPEGYSVSREKKERFSLILESASTNQTSMYLCASSLGRNGELFFGEGSRLTVL.

The rearrangement joins TRBV11-3 to TRBJ2-1; 14 positions match TRBD2. The CDR3 consists of 17 residues. Germline CDR1 and CDR2: SGHNT and YENEEA. J gave up 3 bases and V 0 bases, and 1 base lay outside the gene matches. The CDR3 DNA sequence: TGTGCCAGCAGCTTAGAAGGGACTAGCGGGAGCTACAATGAGCAGTTCTTC. Amino acid sequence: CASSLEGTSGSYNEQFF.